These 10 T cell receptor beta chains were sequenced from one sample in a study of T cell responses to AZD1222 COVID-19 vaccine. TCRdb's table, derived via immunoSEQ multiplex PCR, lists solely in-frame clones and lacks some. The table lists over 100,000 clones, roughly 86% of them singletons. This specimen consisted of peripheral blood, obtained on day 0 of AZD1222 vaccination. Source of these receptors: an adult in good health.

CDR3 sequence reads: CASSRGQGTNTF. The CDR3 region has the DNA TGTGCCAGCAGTAGGGGGCAGGGTACGAACACCTTC. The chain joins TRBV6-5 to TRBJ1-2; 7 bases fit TRBD1. Germline V lookup: CDR1 MNHEY, CDR2 SVGAGI. The CDR3 sequence is 12 residues long. The V gene end was trimmed by 5 bases and the J gene end by 12 bases; junction bases not matched to a gene: 9.

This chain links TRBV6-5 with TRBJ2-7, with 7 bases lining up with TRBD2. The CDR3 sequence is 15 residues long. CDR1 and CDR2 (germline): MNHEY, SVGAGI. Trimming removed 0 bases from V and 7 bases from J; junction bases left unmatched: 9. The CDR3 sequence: CASSYSAGESYEQYF. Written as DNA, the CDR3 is TGTGCCAGCAGTTACTCTGCGGGGGAGTCATATGAGCAGTACTTC.

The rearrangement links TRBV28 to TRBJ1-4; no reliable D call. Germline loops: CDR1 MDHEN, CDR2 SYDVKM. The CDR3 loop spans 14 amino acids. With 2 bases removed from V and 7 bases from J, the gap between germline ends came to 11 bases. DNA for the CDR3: TGTGCCAGCAGTTTAATAAAAATGGGTGAAAAACTGTTTTTT. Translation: CASSLIKMGEKLFF.

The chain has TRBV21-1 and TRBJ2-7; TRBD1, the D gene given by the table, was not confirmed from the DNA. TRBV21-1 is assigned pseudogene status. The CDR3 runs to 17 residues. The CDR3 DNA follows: TGTGCCAGCAGCAAAGGACAGGTGGCAGGCCGACATTACGAGCAGTACTTC. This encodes CASSKGQVAGRHYEQYF.

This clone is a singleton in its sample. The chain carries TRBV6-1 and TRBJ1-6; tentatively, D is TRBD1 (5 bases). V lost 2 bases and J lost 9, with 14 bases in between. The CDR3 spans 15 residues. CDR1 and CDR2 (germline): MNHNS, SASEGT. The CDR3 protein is CASSETGTKGSPLHF. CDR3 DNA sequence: TGTGCCAGCAGTGAAACCGGGACCAAAGGTTCACCCCTCCACTTT.

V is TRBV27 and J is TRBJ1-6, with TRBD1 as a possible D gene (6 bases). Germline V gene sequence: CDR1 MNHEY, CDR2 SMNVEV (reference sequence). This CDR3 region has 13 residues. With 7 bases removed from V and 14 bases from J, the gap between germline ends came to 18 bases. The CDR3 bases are TGTGCCAGCACCCAGGGGTGGGGGTTTACCCTCCACTTT. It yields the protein CASTQGWGFTLHF.

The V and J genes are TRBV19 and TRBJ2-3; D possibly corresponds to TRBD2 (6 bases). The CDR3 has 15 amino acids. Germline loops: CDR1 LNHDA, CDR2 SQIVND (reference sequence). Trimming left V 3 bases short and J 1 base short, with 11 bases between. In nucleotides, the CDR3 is TGTGCCAGTAGTATCCGGGCTAGCGGCACAGATACGCAGTATTTT. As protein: CASSIRASGTDTQYF.

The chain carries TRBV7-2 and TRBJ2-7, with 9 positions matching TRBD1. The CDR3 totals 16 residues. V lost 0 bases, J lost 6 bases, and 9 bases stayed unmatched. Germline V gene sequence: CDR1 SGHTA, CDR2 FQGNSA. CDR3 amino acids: CASSLAATGGQGEQYF. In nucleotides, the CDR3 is TGTGCCAGCAGCTTAGCGGCTACAGGGGGCCAAGGCGAGCAGTACTTC.

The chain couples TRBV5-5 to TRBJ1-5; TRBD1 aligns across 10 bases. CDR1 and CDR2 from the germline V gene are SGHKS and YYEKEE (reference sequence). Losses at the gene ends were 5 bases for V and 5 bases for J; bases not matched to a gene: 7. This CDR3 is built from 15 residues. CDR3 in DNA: TGTGCCAGCAGTGGTACTGGGACAGGGGATCAGCCCCAGCATTTT. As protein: CASSGTGTGDQPQHF. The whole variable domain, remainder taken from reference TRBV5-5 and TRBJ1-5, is DAGVTQSPTHLIKTRGQQVTLRCSPISGHKSVSWYQQVLGQGPQFIFQYYEKEERGRGNFPDRFSARQFPNYSSELNVNALLLGDSALYLCASSGTGTGDQPQHFGDGTRLSIL.

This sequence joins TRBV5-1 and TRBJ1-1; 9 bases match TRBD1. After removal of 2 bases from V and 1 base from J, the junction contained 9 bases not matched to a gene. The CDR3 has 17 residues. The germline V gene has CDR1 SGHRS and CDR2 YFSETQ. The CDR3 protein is CASSFGLGTGKNTEAFF. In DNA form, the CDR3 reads TGCGCCAGCAGCTTCGGGTTGGGGACAGGGAAGAACACTGAAGCTTTCTTT.